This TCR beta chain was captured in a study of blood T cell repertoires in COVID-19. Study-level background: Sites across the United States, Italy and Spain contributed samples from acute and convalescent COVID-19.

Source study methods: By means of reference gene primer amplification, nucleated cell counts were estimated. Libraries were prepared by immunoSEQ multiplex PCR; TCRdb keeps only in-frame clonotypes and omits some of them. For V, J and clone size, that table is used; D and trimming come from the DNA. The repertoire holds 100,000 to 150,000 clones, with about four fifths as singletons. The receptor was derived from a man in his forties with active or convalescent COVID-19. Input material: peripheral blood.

DNA of the CDR3: TGTGCCAGCAGTGGCGGGTTTGGAAATTCACCCCTCCACTTT. Protein: CASSGGFGNSPLHF. The rearrangement links TRBV2 to TRBJ1-6; D gene unclear. V lost 4 bases to trimming and J lost 7 bases, with 11 bases between them. Germline loops: CDR1 SNHLY, CDR2 FYNNEI. The CDR3 is 14 residues long.